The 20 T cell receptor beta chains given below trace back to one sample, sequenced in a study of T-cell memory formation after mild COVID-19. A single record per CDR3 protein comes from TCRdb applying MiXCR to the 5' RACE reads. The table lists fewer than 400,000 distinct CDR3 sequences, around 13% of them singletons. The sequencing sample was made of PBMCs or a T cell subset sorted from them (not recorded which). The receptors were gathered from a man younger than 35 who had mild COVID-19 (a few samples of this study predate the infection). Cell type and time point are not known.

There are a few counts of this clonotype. The CDR3 loop reads CASSITSGATGELFF. The CDR3 coding sequence is TGTGCCAGTAGTATTACTAGCGGGGCCACCGGGGAGCTGTTTTTT. The rearrangement uses TRBV19 and TRBJ2-2; 10 nucleotides align to TRBD2. The CDR3 runs to 15 residues. V trimming: 3 bases; J trimming: 4 bases; junction bases outside the gene matches: 2. Looked up from germline, CDR1 is LNHDA and CDR2 is SQIVND (reference sequence).

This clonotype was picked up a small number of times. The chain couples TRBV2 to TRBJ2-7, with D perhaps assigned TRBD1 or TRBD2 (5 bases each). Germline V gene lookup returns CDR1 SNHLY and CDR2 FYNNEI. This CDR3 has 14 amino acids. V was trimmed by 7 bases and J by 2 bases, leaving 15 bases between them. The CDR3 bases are TGTGCCAGCAATCTCTGGGACGTGACCTACGAGCAGTACGTC. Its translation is CASNLWDVTYEQYV.

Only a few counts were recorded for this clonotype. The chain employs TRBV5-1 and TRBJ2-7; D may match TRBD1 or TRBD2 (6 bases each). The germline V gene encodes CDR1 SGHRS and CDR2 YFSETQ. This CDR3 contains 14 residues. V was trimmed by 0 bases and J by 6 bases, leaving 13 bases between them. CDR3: CASSLGTGASEQYV. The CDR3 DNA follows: TGCGCCAGCAGCTTGGGGACGGGGGCCTCCGAGCAGTACGTC.

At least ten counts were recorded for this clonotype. For the CDR3, the DNA is TGCAGCGTTGAAGGGGGGGACAGGGAAGACAATGAGCAGTTCTTC. The encoded protein is CSVEGGDREDNEQFF. This chain connects TRBV29-1 to TRBJ2-1; TRBD1 aligns across 9 bases. The V and J ends lost 1 base and 5 bases, in that order; junction bases with no gene match: 6. There are 15 residues in the CDR3. The germline CDR1 and CDR2 sequences are SQVTM and ANQGSEA.

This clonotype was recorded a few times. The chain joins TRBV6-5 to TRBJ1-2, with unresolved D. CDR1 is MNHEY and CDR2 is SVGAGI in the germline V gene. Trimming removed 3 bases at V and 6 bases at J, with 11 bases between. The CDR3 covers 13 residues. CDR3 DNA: TGTGCCAGCAGTTATGGGGATCTCGATGGCTACACCTTC. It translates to CASSYGDLDGYTF.

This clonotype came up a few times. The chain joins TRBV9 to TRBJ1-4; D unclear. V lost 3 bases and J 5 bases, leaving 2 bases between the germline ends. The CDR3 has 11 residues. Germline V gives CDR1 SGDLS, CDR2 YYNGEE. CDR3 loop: CASSGNEKLFF. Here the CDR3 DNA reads TGTGCCAGCAGCGGAAATGAAAAACTGTTTTTT.

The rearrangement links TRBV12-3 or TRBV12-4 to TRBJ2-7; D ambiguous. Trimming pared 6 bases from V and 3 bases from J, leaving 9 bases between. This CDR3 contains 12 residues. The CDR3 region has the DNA TGTGCCAGCAGCAAAAATTTCTACGAGCAGTACTTC. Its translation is CASSKNFYEQYF.

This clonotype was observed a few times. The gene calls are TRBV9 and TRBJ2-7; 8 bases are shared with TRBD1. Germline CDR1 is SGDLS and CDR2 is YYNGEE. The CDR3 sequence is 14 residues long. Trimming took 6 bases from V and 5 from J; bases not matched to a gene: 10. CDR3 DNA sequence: TGTGCCAGCACCCCAGGGGGCTTTAGGGACGAGCAGTACTTC. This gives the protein CASTPGGFRDEQYF.

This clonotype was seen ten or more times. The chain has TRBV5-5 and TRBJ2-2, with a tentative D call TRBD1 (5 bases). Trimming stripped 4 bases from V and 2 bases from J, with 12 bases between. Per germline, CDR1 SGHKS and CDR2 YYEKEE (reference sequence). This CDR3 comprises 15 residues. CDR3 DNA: TGTGCCAGCAGCCTAGGGGTCCTTAACACCGGGGAGCTGTTTTTT. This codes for CASSLGVLNTGELFF.

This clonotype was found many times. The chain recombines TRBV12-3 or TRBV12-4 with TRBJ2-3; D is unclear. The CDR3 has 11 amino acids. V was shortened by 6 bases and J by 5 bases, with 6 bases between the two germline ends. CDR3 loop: CASSSGDTQYF. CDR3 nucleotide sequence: TGTGCCAGCAGCTCGGGAGATACGCAGTATTTT.

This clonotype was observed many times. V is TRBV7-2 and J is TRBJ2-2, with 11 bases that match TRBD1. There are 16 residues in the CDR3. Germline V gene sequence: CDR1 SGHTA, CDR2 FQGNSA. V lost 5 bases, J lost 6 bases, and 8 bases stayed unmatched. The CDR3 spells CASSPRRDRGAGELFF. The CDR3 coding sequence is TGTGCCAGCAGCCCCAGGAGGGACAGGGGGGCCGGGGAGCTGTTTTTT.

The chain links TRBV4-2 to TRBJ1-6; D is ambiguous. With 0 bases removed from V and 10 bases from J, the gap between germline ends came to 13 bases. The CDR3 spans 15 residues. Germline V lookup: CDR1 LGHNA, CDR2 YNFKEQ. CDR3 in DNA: TGTGCCAGCAGCCAAGAATATCTTAGTGTGTCACCCCTCCACTTT. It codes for CASSQEYLSVSPLHF.

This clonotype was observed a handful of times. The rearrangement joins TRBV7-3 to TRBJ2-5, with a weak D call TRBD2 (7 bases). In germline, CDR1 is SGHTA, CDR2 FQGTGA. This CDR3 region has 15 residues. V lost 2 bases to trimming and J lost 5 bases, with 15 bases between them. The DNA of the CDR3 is TGTGCCAGCAGCTTAGGGGGGGCCTATGGGGAGACCCAGTACTTC. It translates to CASSLGGAYGETQYF.

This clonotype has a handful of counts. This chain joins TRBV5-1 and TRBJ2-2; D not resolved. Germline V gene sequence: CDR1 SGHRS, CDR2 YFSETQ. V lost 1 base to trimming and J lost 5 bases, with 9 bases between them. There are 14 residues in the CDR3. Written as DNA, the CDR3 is TGCGCCAGCAGCTTGTTCCCAGTTACCGGGGAGCTGTTTTTT. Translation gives CASSLFPVTGELFF.

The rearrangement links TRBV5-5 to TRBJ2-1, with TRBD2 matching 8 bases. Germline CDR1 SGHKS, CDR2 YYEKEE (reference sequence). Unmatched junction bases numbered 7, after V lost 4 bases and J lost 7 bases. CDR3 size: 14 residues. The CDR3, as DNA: TGTGCCAGCAGCCAGGGGACTAGATTTAATGAGCAGTTCTTC. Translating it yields CASSQGTRFNEQFF.

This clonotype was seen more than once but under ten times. This CDR3 reads CSAGTSSNEQFF. The DNA for the CDR3 is TGCAGTGCGGGGACTAGCAGTAATGAGCAGTTCTTC. J is TRBJ2-1 and V is TRBV20-1, with 9 bases identical to TRBD2. The CDR3 spans 12 residues. CDR1 DFQATT and CDR2 SNEGSKA come from the germline V gene (reference sequence). Germline trimming cut 6 bases from V and 7 bases from J; bases unmatched to any gene: 4.

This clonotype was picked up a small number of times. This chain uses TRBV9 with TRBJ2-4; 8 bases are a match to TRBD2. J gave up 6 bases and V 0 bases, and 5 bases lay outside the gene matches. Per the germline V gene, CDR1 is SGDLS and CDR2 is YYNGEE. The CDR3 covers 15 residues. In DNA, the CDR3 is TGTGCCAGCAGCGTAGGGAGCGGGGGTGGAAACATTCAGTACTTC. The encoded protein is CASSVGSGGGNIQYF.

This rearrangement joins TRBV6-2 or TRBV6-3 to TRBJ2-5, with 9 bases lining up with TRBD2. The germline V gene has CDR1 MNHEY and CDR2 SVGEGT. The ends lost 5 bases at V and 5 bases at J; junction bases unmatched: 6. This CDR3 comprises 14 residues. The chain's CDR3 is CASSVGLALETQYF. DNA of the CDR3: TGTGCCAGCAGTGTAGGACTAGCGCTGGAGACCCAGTACTTC.

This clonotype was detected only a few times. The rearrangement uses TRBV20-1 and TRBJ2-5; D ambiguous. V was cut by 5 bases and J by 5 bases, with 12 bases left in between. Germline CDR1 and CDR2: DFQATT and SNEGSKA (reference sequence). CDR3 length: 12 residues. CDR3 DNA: TGCAGTGCTGCCAAGTTGGGGGAGACCCAGTACTTC. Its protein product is CSAAKLGETQYF.

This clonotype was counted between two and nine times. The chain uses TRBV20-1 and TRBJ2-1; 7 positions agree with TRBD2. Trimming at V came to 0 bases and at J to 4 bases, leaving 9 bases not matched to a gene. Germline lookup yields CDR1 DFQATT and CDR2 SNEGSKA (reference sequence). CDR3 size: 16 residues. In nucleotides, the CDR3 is TGCAGTGCTAGAGACGCTCAGCGGGGCGAATACAATGAGCAGTTCTTC. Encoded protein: CSARDAQRGEYNEQFF.